This T cell receptor beta chain is from a study of blood T cell repertoires in COVID-19. Only in-frame clones appear in the TCRdb table, and some are missing; sequencing was by immunoSEQ multiplex PCR. The profile covers some 100,000 clones, with approximately 86% appearing a single time and 10% taken by the ten largest. Trimming left V 4 bases short and J 2 bases short, with 4 bases between. CDR3 length equals 12 residues. Germline-derived CDR1 and CDR2 are SGHNT and YENEEA. Sequenced: peripheral blood. The TCR originated in a middle-aged man with acute or convalescent COVID-19. V gene TRBV11-3 combines with J gene TRBJ2-3, with D unclear. The CDR3 DNA is TGTGCCAGCAGCTCCATCACAGATACGCAGTATTTT. Translating it yields CASSSITDTQYF.